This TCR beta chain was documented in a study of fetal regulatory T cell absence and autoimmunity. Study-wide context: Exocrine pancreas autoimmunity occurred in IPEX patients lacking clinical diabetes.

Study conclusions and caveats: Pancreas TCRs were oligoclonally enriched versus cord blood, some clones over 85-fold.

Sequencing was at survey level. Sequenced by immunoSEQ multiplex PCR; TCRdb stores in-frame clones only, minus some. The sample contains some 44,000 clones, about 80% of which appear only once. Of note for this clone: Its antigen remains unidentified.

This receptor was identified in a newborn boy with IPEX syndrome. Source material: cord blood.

The CDR3 region is CASSYGGTSYNEQFF. The CDR3 coding sequence is TGTGCCAGCAGTTACGGCGGGACCTCCTACAATGAGCAGTTCTTC. The chain links TRBV6-5 to TRBJ2-1, with D possibly TRBD2 on 6 matching bases. Germline V lookup: CDR1 MNHEY, CDR2 SVGAGI. The CDR3 length is 15 residues. The V gene lost 2 bases and the J gene lost 0 bases, with 8 bases spanning the gap.